This entry describes one T cell receptor beta chain. Its antigen is not known. The junction differs from germline at one of its ends, possibly a read error. Other nucleotide sequences from this sample produce the same CDR3. This sample was taken from a study of cytomegalovirus exposure and HLA in healthy donors. Study-wide points: The listing of roughly 160 TCR beta chains classed them as cytomegalovirus-associated. The study reported that TCR beta sequences accurately predicted HLA-A and HLA-B alleles in most subjects. An analysis that was carried out later associated 16,000 or so TCR beta sequences with HLA alleles at 0.05 false discovery rate. On later analysis, the bulk of CMV-associated TCR beta chains appeared to be HLA-restricted.

60 Vbeta and 13 Jbeta primers were used in PCR. Sequencing used immunoSEQ multiplex PCR; TCRdb keeps in-frame clones, though not all of them. The sample lists about 200,000 clones; about four fifths were seen once. This sequence originates from a male donor in good health and CMV-seropositive. The sequenced sample was PBMCs.

The CDR3 protein is CALGSGGPMNEQFF. The DNA of the CDR3 is TGCGCCTTGGGGTCGGGAGGGCCTATGAATGAGCAGTTCTTC. The chain recombines TRBV28 with TRBJ2-1; 8 positions match TRBD2. The CDR3 spans 14 residues. Germline V gene sequence: CDR1 MDHEN, CDR2 SYDVKM.